These 15 T cell receptor beta chains share one sample of origin, sequenced in a study of cytotoxic CD8 clonotypes in ibrutinib-treated CLL. Method: immunoSEQ multiplex PCR; TCRdb's copy keeps in-frame clones and lacks some. The data show 150,000 or so clones, about 70% seen once. Sequences were derived from PBMCs, sampled after 24 months of ibrutinib treatment. The receptors here all came from a human donor with chronic lymphocytic leukemia.

The rearrangement uses TRBV18 and TRBJ2-1, with TRBD1 matching 7 bases. CDR1 is KGHSH and CDR2 is LQKENI in the germline V gene. J gave up 12 bases and V 3 bases, and 5 bases lay outside the gene matches. The CDR3 runs 12 residues. As DNA, the CDR3 is TGTGCCAGCTCACCCGGACAGGCCGGGCAGTTCTTC. Translated, it gives CASSPGQAGQFF.

J is TRBJ1-1 and V is TRBV2; TRBD1 agrees at 8 bases. Germline V CDR1 and CDR2: SNHLY, FYNNEI. The V segment lost 6 bases and the J segment 3 bases; nucleotides outside the gene matches: 9. The CDR3 consists of 15 residues. Here the CDR3 DNA reads TGTGCCAGCAGGGACAGGGTTATTCTGGACACTGAAGCTTTCTTT. As protein: CASRDRVILDTEAFF.

The chain recombines TRBV28 with TRBJ2-2; D is possibly TRBD1 or TRBD2 (6 bases each). The CDR3 has 13 amino acids. The ends were cut back, 5 bases at V and 7 bases at J, with 11 bases in the middle. Germline CDR1 and CDR2: MDHEN and SYDVKM. DNA of the CDR3: TGTGCCAGCAGTAAGGGGGGCATCGGGGAGCTGTTTTTT. It translates to CASSKGGIGELFF.

The table lists this clone with a few counts. The chain recombines TRBV7-2 with TRBJ2-7; D possibly corresponds to TRBD2 (6 bases). V was clipped by 5 bases and J by 7 bases, with 12 bases between them. The CDR3 totals 12 residues. In germline, CDR1 is SGHTA, CDR2 FQGNSA. DNA for the CDR3: TGTGCCAGCAGCCGGCCCCGGGGGGAGCAGTACTTC. It yields the protein CASSRPRGEQYF.

This clone was recorded a few times. The chain uses TRBV27 and TRBJ1-5; 10 bases line up with TRBD1. Germline V gene data show CDR1 as MNHEY and CDR2 as SMNVEV (reference sequence). Trimming cost V 6 bases and J 4 bases; bases outside gene matches: 3. The CDR3 runs 14 residues. The CDR3 loop is CASRRGQGNQPQHF. In nucleotides, the CDR3 is TGTGCCAGCAGAAGGGGACAGGGGAATCAGCCCCAGCATTTT.

This clone was seen just once. V and J are TRBV18 and TRBJ2-7; the match to TRBD1 covers 7 bases. J lost 4 bases, V lost 3 bases, and 6 bases had no gene match. Germline CDR1 reads KGHSH; CDR2 reads LQKENI. The CDR3 has 14 residues. CDR3 sequence: CASSPGTAEYEQYF. DNA of the CDR3: TGTGCCAGCTCACCCGGGACAGCCGAGTACGAGCAGTACTTC.

The genes are TRBV10-3 and TRBJ1-5; D is perhaps TRBD1 (6 bases). The CDR3 sequence is 16 residues long. Germline CDR1 and CDR2: ENHRY and SYGVKD. V shed 6 bases and J shed 6 bases, with 21 bases lying between them. The CDR3 bases are TGTGCCATCAGCCGAGGTTCCCCAGGGGAAGGTCAGCCCCAGCATTTT. It encodes CAISRGSPGEGQPQHF.

This clone occurred a few times. The sample carries other DNA sequences with the same CDR3. The CDR3 loop is CASSVEPATDTQYF. CDR3 DNA sequence: TGTGCCAGCAGCGTAGAGCCAGCCACAGATACGCAGTATTTT. The genes are TRBV9 and TRBJ2-3; D uncertain. CDR1 is SGDLS and CDR2 is YYNGEE in the germline V gene. The CDR3 runs to 14 residues. V lost 0 bases to trimming and J lost 2 bases, with 7 bases between them. The full variable domain, with the rest looked up from reference TRBV9 and TRBJ2-3, is DSGVTQTPKHLITATGQRVTLRCSPRSGDLSVYWYQQSLDQGLQFLIQYYNGEERAKGNILERFSAQQFPDLHSELNLSSLELGDSALYFCASSVEPATDTQYFGPGTRLTVL.

The V gene is TRBV2, the J gene TRBJ2-7, with a weak D call TRBD2 (6 bases). Trimming shortened V by 4 bases and J by 5 bases, and 9 bases separated the two germline ends. The V gene's germline CDR1 is SNHLY and CDR2 FYNNEI. The CDR3 runs 12 residues. CDR3 nucleotides: TGTGCCAGCAGTGTGTGGGGGGACGAGCAGTACTTC. The encoded protein is CASSVWGDEQYF.

The chain joins TRBV20-1 to TRBJ2-7; 8 positions agree with TRBD2. The CDR3 has 11 amino acids. V trimming: 6 bases; J trimming: 9 bases; junction bases outside the gene matches: 7. From germline, CDR1 is DFQATT and CDR2 SNEGSKA (reference sequence). In DNA form, the CDR3 reads TGCAGTGCCCGCGGGGGGTTTGCGCAGTACTTC. Translation: CSARGGFAQYF.

The chain links TRBV7-2 to TRBJ2-7, with TRBD1 identical over 10 bases. V gave up 5 bases and J gave up 7 bases; unmatched junction bases: 2. The CDR3 length is 12 residues. CDR1 and CDR2 from the germline V gene are SGHTA and FQGNSA. The CDR3 loop is CASSGDRGEQYF. The CDR3 DNA sequence: TGTGCCAGCAGCGGGGACAGGGGAGAGCAGTACTTC.

This clone was counted a few times. At the DNA level, this CDR3 is encoded by other sequences in the same sample as well. The chain recombines TRBV4-2 with TRBJ2-3; TRBD2 is a possible D gene (6 bases). Trimming stripped 1 base from V and 2 bases from J, with 10 bases between. Looked up from germline, CDR1 is LGHNA and CDR2 is YNFKEQ. The CDR3 loop spans 15 amino acids. CDR3 DNA: TGTGCCAGCAGCCAAGGGGGGGAATACACAGATACGCAGTATTTT. Its protein product is CASSQGGEYTDTQYF.

This chain uses TRBV7-9 with TRBJ2-2; 10 bases fit TRBD2. Trimming cost V 5 bases and J 2 bases; bases outside gene matches: 5. The CDR3 has 16 residues. The germline V gene has CDR1 SEHNR and CDR2 FQNEAQ (reference sequence). The CDR3 DNA reads as TGTGCCAGCAGCCCCACTAGCGGGATCAACACCGGGGAGCTGTTTTTT. Protein product: CASSPTSGINTGELFF.

The chain joins TRBV7-2 to TRBJ2-7; D is unclear. The V and J ends lost 5 bases and 2 bases respectively, with 16 bases between them. Germline V gene lookup returns CDR1 SGHTA and CDR2 FQGNSA. The length of the CDR3 is 15 residues. The CDR3 is CASSPVVGWAYEQYF. CDR3 bases: TGTGCCAGCAGCCCGGTAGTGGGGTGGGCCTACGAGCAGTACTTC.

A few counts support this clone. The chain uses TRBV14 and TRBJ2-1, with D tentatively TRBD2 (5 bases). V lost 6 bases, J lost 6 bases, and 15 bases lay in between. The CDR3 sequence is 14 residues long. CDR1 SGHDN and CDR2 FVKESK come from the germline V gene. The CDR3 DNA sequence: TGTGCCAGCAGAGGCTCCGGGGTGGTCAATGAGCAGTTCTTC. It codes for CASRGSGVVNEQFF.